These 10 T cell receptor beta chains were sequenced from one sample in a study of shared clonotypes between healthy human individuals. TCRdb keeps only in-frame clones here, not all; method: immunoSEQ multiplex PCR. The sample records approximately 400,000 clones, around 96% being singletons. The sample comprised memory CD8+ T cells sorted from blood. Stated subset: CD45RO+ cells pooled with CCR7-negative TemRA cells. The origin of the receptors is a young man in good health.

The rearrangement links TRBV28 to TRBJ2-1; a weak D match, TRBD2 (5 bases). V lost 5 bases to trimming and J lost 7 bases, with 18 bases between them. The CDR3 is made up of 15 amino acids. Per germline, CDR1 MDHEN and CDR2 SYDVKM. This CDR3 is CASSAATRARNEQFF. The CDR3, as DNA: TGTGCCAGCAGTGCCGCGACGAGGGCAAGGAATGAGCAGTTCTTC.

V usage is TRBV30 and J usage is TRBJ2-7, with TRBD1 matching over 7 bases. Germline CDR1 is GTSNPN and CDR2 is SVGIG (reference sequence). The CDR3 runs 13 residues. The V gene end was trimmed by 1 base and the J gene end by 6 bases; junction bases not matched to a gene: 6. The CDR3 region is CAWSARQGVEQYF. The DNA for the CDR3 is TGTGCCTGGAGTGCCCGACAGGGTGTCGAGCAGTACTTC.

The chain couples TRBV5-1 to TRBJ2-5; possibly TRBD2 for D (6 bases). The CDR3 has 16 residues. Germline CDR1 SGHRS, CDR2 YFSETQ. V was clipped by 0 bases and J by 0 bases, with 12 bases between them. The CDR3 nucleotides read TGCGCCAGCAGCTTGGGCGGGACGGAGTACCAAGAGACCCAGTACTTC. Encoded protein: CASSLGGTEYQETQYF.

The chain carries TRBV7-2 and TRBJ2-1, with 7 nucleotides matching TRBD1. The germline CDR1 and CDR2 sequences are SGHTA and FQGNSA. Trimming at V came to 5 bases and at J to 9 bases, leaving 7 bases not matched to a gene. The CDR3 sequence is 13 residues long. Here the CDR3 reads CASSKSRQGEQFF. CDR3 coding DNA: TGTGCCAGCAGCAAGAGTAGACAGGGTGAGCAGTTCTTC.

This sequence joins TRBV25-1 and TRBJ2-6; 7 bases are shared with TRBD1. V gave up 1 base and J gave up 0 bases; unmatched junction bases: 3. Germline CDR1 MGHDK, CDR2 SYGVNS. The CDR3 is 17 amino acids. The DNA of the CDR3 is TGTGCCAGCAGTGAATCAGGGGGACCCTCTGGGGCCAACGTCCTGACTTTC. Its protein is CASSESGGPSGANVLTF.

This chain joins TRBV6-1 and TRBJ2-7; TRBD2 aligns across 12 bases. Trimming at V came to 5 bases and at J to 2 bases, leaving 1 base not matched to a gene. The CDR3 runs 14 residues. Per the germline V gene, CDR1 is MNHNS and CDR2 is SASEGT. The CDR3 DNA reads TGTGCCAGCAGTTGGACTAGCGGGACCTACGAGCAGTACTTC. Amino acids: CASSWTSGTYEQYF.

The chain employs TRBV28 and TRBJ1-2, with 10 bases lining up with TRBD1. The V gene end was trimmed by 5 bases and the J gene end by 7 bases; junction bases not matched to a gene: 4. The CDR3 is 13 amino acids. Germline CDR1 MDHEN, CDR2 SYDVKM. The CDR3 bases are TGTGCCAGCAGTGTAGGACAGGGGGGTGGCTACACCTTC. As protein: CASSVGQGGGYTF.

In this sample, this clone turned up once. The chain carries TRBV5-1 and TRBJ2-2; 8 bases map to TRBD1. The V and J ends lost 6 bases and 4 bases, in that order; junction bases with no gene match: 5. This CDR3 is 14 amino acids long. Per germline, CDR1 SGHRS and CDR2 YFSETQ. CDR3 sequence reads: CASNPTGGTGELFF. CDR3 in DNA: TGCGCCAGCAATCCCACAGGGGGCACCGGGGAGCTGTTTTTT.

Details on this clone: This sample also contains other DNA sequences that code for the same CDR3. V gene TRBV25-1 combines with J gene TRBJ2-7; TRBD2 aligns across 8 bases. V was pared by 4 bases and J by 3 bases, with 2 bases of the junction left unmatched. This CDR3 comprises 13 residues. Germline V gene lookup returns CDR1 MGHDK and CDR2 SYGVNS. The CDR3 DNA reads as TGTGCCAGCAGTGTGGCGGGAGGCTACGAGCAGTACTTC. Translating gives CASSVAGGYEQYF.

V and J are TRBV6-1 and TRBJ2-7; weak D call: TRBD2 (6 bases). CDR1 MNHNS and CDR2 SASEGT come from the germline V gene. Trimming left V 2 bases short and J 4 bases short, with 12 bases between. CDR3 size: 14 residues. This CDR3 is CASSERRGPYEQYF. In DNA form, the CDR3 reads TGTGCCAGCAGTGAAAGGCGGGGACCTTACGAGCAGTACTTC.